This TCR beta chain was recorded in a study of blood T cell repertoires in COVID-19. Study context: The cDNA or gDNA used as material had been derived from T cells, B-cell-depleted T cells, or PBMCs.

Authors' analysis steps: Estimation of nucleated cell counts relied on the amplification of reference gene primers. The protocol was immunoSEQ multiplex PCR, while the TCRdb copy is restricted to in-frame clones and leaves out a portion. The V and J calls and clone size come from that table; D and trimming were worked out from the DNA. The sample lists approximately 110,000 clones, approximately 88% occurring once. The CDR3 spans 16 residues. The V end was cut by 1 base, the J end by 0 bases, with 13 bases between. In germline, CDR1 is SGHVS, CDR2 FQNEAQ. This sequence originates from a woman aged 70-85 years with acute or convalescent COVID-19. Material for sequencing was peripheral blood. The rearrangement uses TRBV7-8 and TRBJ2-7; a possible D gene is TRBD2 (7 bases). CDR3: CASSLDGGALSYEQYF. CDR3 bases: TGTGCCAGCAGCTTAGATGGGGGGGCCCTCTCCTACGAGCAGTACTTC. Based on the CDR3 plus reference TRBV7-8 and TRBJ2-7, the full variable domain is GAGVSQSPRYKVAKRGQDVALRCDPISGHVSLFWYQQALGQGPEFLTYFQNEAQLDKSGLPSDRFFAERPEGSVSTLKIQRTQQEDSAVYLCASSLDGGALSYEQYFGPGTRLTVT.